The rows below give T cell receptor beta chains drawn from one sample of a study of radiotherapy plus CTLA-4 blockade in lung cancer. Produced via immunoSEQ multiplex PCR; TCRdb's table is partial and in-frame only. This repertoire shows 80,000 or so clones, 60% to 85% found once; its top ten account for less than 4%. The source was peripheral blood, collected from a patient treated with radiotherapy plus ipilimumab. These receptors all come from a human donor with non-small cell lung cancer who had a partial response to radiotherapy plus ipilimumab. Some clones in this sample may be carry-over from other donors' samples. Both conserved end residues are part of each CDR3. The D gene is left open where the match is weak. Some rows mark clone size as missing; the rest say once, few, many or name a class of expanded clone.

j_call | v_call | clone_size | d_call | cdr3_nt | cdr3_aa
TRBJ2-7 | TRBV5-1 | once | TRBD2 | TGCGCCAGCAGCGCCGGACTAGCGATTAAGGACGAGCAGTACTTC | CASSAGLAIKDEQYF
TRBJ2-1 | TRBV27 | - | TRBD2 | TGTGCCAGCAGTTTCTCCTGGGGGGGCAATGAGCAGTTCTTC | CASSFSWGGNEQFF
TRBJ2-5 | TRBV14 | once | TRBD2 | TGTGCCAGCAGCCAAGAAGGGACTAGCGGGAGGGGAGAGACCCAGTACTTC | CASSQEGTSGRGETQYF
TRBJ2-1 | TRBV30 | - | TRBD2 | TGTGCCTGGAGTGTGGCGGGAGGCAATGAGCAGTTCTTC | CAWSVAGGNEQFF
TRBJ2-5 | TRBV5-6 | few | TRBD2 | TGTGCCAGCAGCTTAAGGACTAGCGGGGTCAGGGAGACCCAGTACTTC | CASSLRTSGVRETQYF
TRBJ1-3 | TRBV6-1 | - | - | TGTGCCAGCTGTTTGTCAGGGAACTCTGGAAACACCATATATTTT | CASCLSGNSGNTIYF
TRBJ2-1 | TRBV27 | - | TRBD2 | TGTGCCAGCAGTTTCTCGGGGGGTTCCTCCTACAATGAGCAGTTCTTC | CASSFSGGSSYNEQFF
TRBJ1-2 | TRBV7-8 | - | - | TGTGCCAGCAGACCGTTAACCTTCCGGGAGGGATATGGCTACACCTTC | CASRPLTFREGYGYTF
TRBJ1-4 | TRBV19 | - | - | TGTGCCAGTAGTCGAAACGGGGTAAGGAATGAAAAACTGTTTTTT | CASSRNGVRNEKLFF
TRBJ2-7 | TRBV7-2 | - | TRBD1 | TGTGCCAGCAGCCCCCGACAGGGGACCGAGCAGTACTTC | CASSPRQGTEQYF
TRBJ2-5 | TRBV7-3 | once | TRBD1 | TGTGCCAGCAGCCCGGGACAGGGGGCCGGAGAGACCCAGTACTTC | CASSPGQGAGETQYF
TRBJ2-5 | TRBV5-5 | - | TRBD2 | TGTGCCAGCAGCTTGGTTAATTTAGCTAGCGGAAGCTCGAGGACCCAGTACTTC | CASSLVNLASGSSRTQYF
TRBJ1-2 | TRBV6-6 | - | - | TGTGCCAGCAGTTACAAGGGGTATGGCTACACCTTC | CASSYKGYGYTF
TRBJ2-2 | TRBV7-2 | once | TRBD2 | TGTGCCAGCAGACCCGGGACTAGAGCCGGGGAGCTGTTTTTT | CASRPGTRAGELFF
TRBJ1-1 | TRBV4-3 | - | - | TGCGCCAGCAGCCAAGAATCCCCCATGCGGGGGTTGAACACTGAAGCTTTCTTT | CASSQESPMRGLNTEAFF
TRBJ2-5 | TRBV7-2 | - | - | TGTGCCAGCAGCTTAGTGCTACAAGAGACCCAGTACTTC | CASSLVLQETQYF
TRBJ1-1 | TRBV18 | - | TRBD1 | TGTGCCAGCTCACCCGGGACAGGGAGGAATGAAGCTTTCTTT | CASSPGTGRNEAFF
TRBJ1-6 | TRBV28 | once | - | TGTGCCAGCAGTTTACTGTCGGACTTCTCAGGCCACTCACCCCTCCACTTT | CASSLLSDFSGHSPLHF
TRBJ2-6 | TRBV19 | few | TRBD1 | TGTGCCAGTACCCGACAGGGCTCTGGGGCCAACGTCCTGACTTTC | CASTRQGSGANVLTF
TRBJ2-5 | TRBV19 | once | - | TGTGCCAGTAGTTCAGGGGTAGCCCAAGAGACCCAGTACTTC | CASSSGVAQETQYF
TRBJ2-6 | TRBV15 | - | - | TGTGCCAGTACAGGGCCGGGGCGGGCCAACGTCCTGACTTTC | CASTGPGRANVLTF
TRBJ2-7 | TRBV5-1 | - | - | TGCGCCAGCAGCTTGGGGACAGCGTTTACCTACGAGCAGTACTTC | CASSLGTAFTYEQYF
TRBJ2-7 | TRBV11-1 | - | - | TGTGCCAGCAGCCCTCTAGACCGATCTCCCTACGAGCAGTACTTC | CASSPLDRSPYEQYF
TRBJ1-4 | TRBV2 | - | - | TGTGCCAGCAGTGAACGTAGCAGGGGTTTAAGTGAAAAACTGTTTTTT | CASSERSRGLSEKLFF
TRBJ1-1 | TRBV7-2 | - | - | TGTGCCAGCAGCAGTACCTTGGGGGGTATAGGGCGAGCTTTCTTT | CASSSTLGGIGRAFF
TRBJ1-2 | TRBV19 | few | TRBD1 | TGTGCCAGTAATGACAGGGGGCGCGTCTATGGCTACACCTTC | CASNDRGRVYGYTF
TRBJ1-5 | TRBV30 | - | - | TGTGCCTGGAGTCCCGACTGGAATAGCAATCAGCCCCAGCATTTT | CAWSPDWNSNQPQHF
TRBJ1-4 | TRBV28 | - | - | TGTGCCAGCAGTCGATTGAGAGAAAAACTGTTTTTT | CASSRLREKLFF
TRBJ1-4 | TRBV14 | - | TRBD1 | TGTGCCAGCAGCCAAGCCGGGACAGGGGTAGAAAAACTGTTTTTT | CASSQAGTGVEKLFF
TRBJ2-5 | TRBV28 | few | - | TGTGCCAGCAACGGGGAGACCCAGTACTTC | CASNGETQYF